The T cell receptor beta chain described here comes from a study of T-cell reconstitution after alpha-beta-depleted transplantation in children. Study-wide results and limits: There were reportedly several hundred expanded graft clones from which alpha-beta T cells came about two months after transplant. Fresh T-cell production supplied most of the T-cell counts and diversity seen one year after transplant. From surviving recipient T cells and thymic progenitors came the high day-60 TCRbeta diversity observed in some patients.

The V end was cut by 7 bases, the J end by 4 bases, with 12 bases between. The CDR3 spans 12 residues. Germline CDR1 reads DFQATT; CDR2 reads SNEGSKA (reference sequence). For TCRbeta, the library was prepared with unique molecular identifiers. TCRdb re-called the PCR reads with MiXCR, one entry per CDR3 protein. Of about 100,000 distinct CDR3 sequences in the sample, 4.5% to 7.5% were seen once. Many counts were recorded for this clonotype. The antigen remains unidentified. The chain uses TRBV20-1 and TRBJ2-3; maybe TRBD2 (5 bases). This specimen was PBMCs, mostly from graft donor cells, taken 60 days after TCRalphabeta/CD19-depleted stem cell transplant. This receptor was taken from a female patient between 2 and 15 years old who had a stem cell transplant for Fanconi anemia, so the T cells may come from the graft donor. CDR3 sequence (DNA): TGCAGTGAGCTCCTAGCCCCAGATACGCAGTATTTT. Its translation is CSELLAPDTQYF.